This TCR beta chain appears in the sequencing data of a study of blood T cells in healthy people across ages. Study findings and constraints: Roughly linear age-related decline in beta diversity appeared, significant by age approximately 40.

As for this clonotype: Its antigen is unknown.

With a J-beta primer mix and a sample-barcoded 5' primer, a second PCR ran about 7 to 12 cycles. TCRdb recomputed calls from the 5' RACE reads with MiXCR, one row per CDR3 protein. This table has around 500,000 distinct CDR3 sequences, about 27% appearing once. Germline V gene sequence: CDR1 MNHNS, CDR2 SASEGT. This CDR3 region has 16 residues. V shed 6 bases and J shed 5 bases, with 22 bases lying between them. These data also featured in a second study, about T cells of mothers and their children. From that second work: The TCR beta CDR3 read count exceeded 9.5 million for each mother and was about 2.7 million for each child.

Sequencing was carried out using blood. The receptor was derived from a boy aged 2-15 years in good health. The chain uses TRBV6-1 and TRBJ2-5, with TRBD2 as a possible D gene (5 bases). The CDR3 loop is CASRPIGRGLIETQYF. The CDR3 nucleotides read TGTGCCAGCAGGCCCATTGGCCGGGGTCTGATTGAGACCCAGTACTTC.